Presented here are 26 T cell receptor beta chains from one specimen sequenced in a study of T cell repertoires in cytomegalovirus infection. TCRdb redid the calling of the reads with MiXCR, one entry per CDR3 protein. The sample holds some 43,000 distinct CDR3 sequences, 20% to 25% seen once. These receptors have no known antigen. Here the sequenced sample was CD8+ T cells from cultured PBMCs, taken from culture after CMV antigen stimulation. The receptors here all came from a human donor in good health (CMV status not recorded). Some clones in this sample may be carry-over from other donors' samples.

This clonotype was detected only a few times. Here the CDR3 DNA reads TGTGCCAGCAGTGGGGGACAGACATCTAATGAAAAACTGTTTTTT. This encodes CASSGGQTSNEKLFF. V gene TRBV9 combines with J gene TRBJ1-4, with 7 bases fitting TRBD1. Germline V lookup: CDR1 SGDLS, CDR2 YYNGEE. This CDR3 is built from 15 residues. With V trimmed by 5 bases and J by 3 bases, 7 bases remained unmatched.

The chain combines TRBV4-3 with TRBJ2-1; no definite D call. CDR1 LGHNA and CDR2 YSLEER come from the germline V gene. Trimming left V 4 bases short and J 5 bases short, with 9 bases between. This CDR3 region has 13 residues. The CDR3 is CASSRTMDNEQFF. CDR3 coding DNA: TGCGCCAGCAGCCGAACTATGGACAATGAGCAGTTCTTC.

The gene calls are TRBV6-2 or TRBV6-3 and TRBJ2-3; weak D call: TRBD1 (7 bases). The V gene's germline CDR1 is MNHEY and CDR2 SVGEGT. The CDR3 totals 15 residues. V lost 10 bases, J lost 2 bases, and 19 bases lay in between. Written as DNA, the CDR3 is TGTGCCACCTACTCAGGGGGGATTTACACAGATACGCAGTATTTT. This sequence encodes CATYSGGIYTDTQYF.

The chain has TRBV20-1 and TRBJ2-7; no reliable D call. Germline CDR1 DFQATT, CDR2 SNEGSKA (reference sequence). Deletions cut 7 bases from V and 2 bases from J, with 9 bases between. The CDR3 runs to 11 residues. As DNA, the CDR3 is TGCAGTGTCCTCGATACCTACGAGCAGTACTTC. This gives the protein CSVLDTYEQYF.

The sample holds one count of this clonotype. The genes are TRBV7-9 and TRBJ2-1; D ambiguous. CDR1 SEHNR and CDR2 FQNEAQ come from the germline V gene (reference sequence). V was shortened by 4 bases and J by 6 bases, with 13 bases between the two germline ends. This CDR3 has 14 amino acids. CDR3 in DNA: TGTGCCAGCAGCTCATACCTGAACTTCAATGAGCAGTTCTTC. Translating it yields CASSSYLNFNEQFF.

Concerning this clonotype: At one boundary the junction diverges from the germline segment, which might be a read error. The chain combines TRBV10-3 with TRBJ2-7, with 8 bases matching TRBD1. Germline assignment: CDR1 ENHRY and CDR2 SYGVKD. This CDR3 is built from 14 residues. The DNA of the CDR3 is TGTGCCATCAGCGAGACAGGGGCCACTTACGAGCGGTACTTC. It encodes CAISETGATYERYF.

This clonotype was seen only a few times. The V call is TRBV12-3 or TRBV12-4, the J call TRBJ2-3, with unresolved D. The length of the CDR3 is 12 residues. The ends were cut back, 10 bases at V and 0 bases at J, with 8 bases in the middle. For the CDR3, the DNA is TGTGCCACTCTCCTTAGCACAGATACGCAGTATTTT. Translated, it gives CATLLSTDTQYF.

The chain combines TRBV19 with TRBJ2-1, with D perhaps TRBD1 or TRBD2 (5 bases each). Germline V gene data show CDR1 as LNHDA and CDR2 as SQIVND (reference sequence). CDR3 length: 11 residues. The V and J ends lost 3 bases and 8 bases respectively, with 5 bases between them. The CDR3 here is CASSMGDEQFF. CDR3 bases: TGTGCCAGTAGTATGGGGGATGAGCAGTTCTTC.

The chain uses TRBV4-3 and TRBJ2-7; the D is unclear. Trimming left V 0 bases short and J 1 base short, with 7 bases between. This CDR3 contains 14 residues. From germline, CDR1 is LGHNA and CDR2 YSLEER. CDR3 sequence: CASSQDRSSYEQYF. In DNA form, the CDR3 reads TGCGCCAGCAGCCAAGATCGGTCTTCCTACGAGCAGTACTTC.

This clonotype was detected only a few times. This chain uses TRBV11-2 with TRBJ1-5, with D hard to call. V gave up 0 bases and J gave up 2 bases, with 8 bases separating them. CDR3 length: 15 residues. CDR1 and CDR2 from the germline V gene are SGHAT and FQNNGV. CDR3 amino acids: CASSLEGRGNQPQHF. In DNA, the CDR3 is TGTGCCAGCAGCTTAGAAGGCAGAGGCAATCAGCCCCAGCATTTT.

The gene calls are TRBV11-1 and TRBJ1-2; D gene ambiguous. Germline V lookup: CDR1 SGHAT, CDR2 FQDESV (reference sequence). V was pared by 1 base and J by 0 bases, with 21 bases between. This CDR3 is built from 19 residues. Here the CDR3 DNA reads TGTGCCAGCAGCTTAGGACCACTTAGTGCGGCGAGAGCTAACTATGGCTACACCTTC. Protein: CASSLGPLSAARANYGYTF.

The J gene is TRBJ2-2, the V gene TRBV7-6, with D perhaps assigned TRBD1 or TRBD2 (5 bases each). V was shortened by 6 bases and J by 4 bases, with 18 bases between the two germline ends. The CDR3 consists of 16 residues. The germline V gene encodes CDR1 SGHVS and CDR2 FNYEAQ. CDR3 loop: CASSPTGTTSTGELFF. The CDR3 nucleotides are TGTGCCAGCAGTCCCACCGGGACGACCTCCACCGGGGAGCTGTTTTTT. Looking up the rest from reference TRBV7-6 and TRBJ2-2 gives the full variable domain: GAGVSQSPRYKVTKRGQDVALRCDPISGHVSLYWYRQALGQGPEFLTYFNYEAQQDKSGLPNDRFSAERPEGSISTLTIQRTEQRDSAMYRCASSPTGTTSTGELFFGEGSRLTVL.

This clonotype came up a few times. The genes are TRBV12-3 or TRBV12-4 and TRBJ2-3; maybe TRBD1 (6 bases). V was clipped by 1 base and J by 5 bases, with 16 bases between them. The CDR3 has 16 residues. In DNA form, the CDR3 reads TGTGCCAGCAGTTTAGTAGGAAGGGGGATGGAAGATACGCAGTATTTT. This gives the protein CASSLVGRGMEDTQYF.

The V and J genes are TRBV7-2 and TRBJ2-7, with D possibly being TRBD1 or TRBD2 (5 bases each). The ends were cut back, 4 bases at V and 3 bases at J, with 13 bases in the middle. This CDR3 is built from 14 residues. Looked up from germline, CDR1 is SGHTA and CDR2 is FQGNSA. CDR3 nucleotides: TGTGCCAGCAGCTCGAGGGGAAGGGTCTACGAGCAGTACTTC. Encoded protein: CASSSRGRVYEQYF.

In its sample, this clonotype was seen once. The chain recombines TRBV6-5 with TRBJ2-7; no firm D call. CDR1 and CDR2 (germline): MNHEY, SVGAGI. Trimming stripped 0 bases from V and 2 bases from J, with 11 bases between. The CDR3 totals 15 residues. The CDR3 DNA reads TGTGCCAGCAGTTACTCGACTGGGCGAACCTACGAGCAGTACTTC. Translated, it gives CASSYSTGRTYEQYF.

This clonotype was counted a few times. The chain joins TRBV11-2 to TRBJ2-7, with D maybe TRBD1 (6 bases). The CDR3 contains 15 residues. Germline assignment: CDR1 SGHAT and CDR2 FQNNGV. Trimming shortened V by 1 base and J by 1 base, and 11 bases separated the two germline ends. The CDR3 loop is CASSLGRTVSYEQYF. The CDR3 DNA is TGTGCCAGCAGCTTAGGTAGGACAGTATCCTACGAGCAGTACTTC.

CDR3 protein: CASSPRQEYYEQYF. The CDR3 nucleotides read TGTGCCAGCAGCCCGCGACAGGAATACTACGAGCAGTACTTC. This rearrangement joins TRBV7-9 to TRBJ2-7; a possible D gene is TRBD1 (6 bases). The CDR3 has 14 amino acids. Germline V gene sequence: CDR1 SEHNR, CDR2 FQNEAQ (reference sequence). The V end lost 5 bases, the J end lost 3 bases, and 14 bases lay between the germline ends.

This clonotype was detected ten times or more. The rearrangement uses TRBV7-3 and TRBJ2-7; D might be TRBD1 (6 bases). The length of the CDR3 is 13 residues. The germline V and J ends were trimmed by 0 bases and 5 bases, with 8 bases remaining between them. The germline CDR1 and CDR2 sequences are SGHTA and FQGTGA. The CDR3 reads CASSLTGQDEQYF. DNA of the CDR3: TGTGCCAGCAGCTTAACGGGACAAGACGAGCAGTACTTC. The whole variable domain, remainder taken from reference TRBV7-3 and TRBJ2-7, is GAGVSQTPSNKVTEKGKYVELRCDPISGHTALYWYRQSLGQGPEFLIYFQGTGAADDSGLPNDRFFAVRPEGSVSTLKIQRTERGDSAVYLCASSLTGQDEQYFGPGTRLTVT.

This clonotype was picked up a small number of times. The chain recombines TRBV6-1 with TRBJ1-4; 8 bases line up with TRBD1. Unmatched junction bases numbered 12, after V lost 5 bases and J lost 7 bases. The CDR3 runs to 16 residues. Germline loops: CDR1 MNHNS, CDR2 SASEGT. CDR3 coding DNA: TGTGCCAGCAGTTTGAGCCCGGACAGGGCTGGTGAAAAACTGTTTTTT. This encodes CASSLSPDRAGEKLFF.

The sample holds a few counts of this clonotype. The chain employs TRBV4-2 and TRBJ2-1; 11 nucleotides line up with TRBD2. With V trimmed by 3 bases and J by 3 bases, 16 bases remained unmatched. CDR1 and CDR2 (germline): LGHNA, YNFKEQ. The CDR3 has 20 residues. CDR3 sequence (DNA): TGTGCCAGCAGCCATCTAGGTGGGGGACTAGCGGAAGGAGGCTACAATGAGCAGTTCTTC. Its translation is CASSHLGGGLAEGGYNEQFF.

This clonotype was counted a few times. The chain joins TRBV7-6 to TRBJ2-7, with D perhaps being TRBD1 or TRBD2 (5 bases each). This CDR3 has 14 residues. Germline-derived CDR1 and CDR2 are SGHVS and FNYEAQ. V shed 3 bases and J shed 1 base, with 10 bases lying between them. CDR3 sequence: CASSLGDGSYEQYF. CDR3 nucleotide sequence: TGTGCCAGCAGCTTGGGGGACGGTTCCTACGAGCAGTACTTC.

This clonotype has more than one count but fewer than ten. The chain recombines TRBV6-5 with TRBJ1-1, with D perhaps TRBD1 (6 bases). The CDR3 extends over 14 amino acids. Trimming left V 7 bases short and J 3 bases short, with 15 bases between. CDR1 is MNHEY, CDR2 SVGAGI, per germline. CDR3 nucleotide sequence: TGTGCCAGCAAAGACAGGTACCCGGACACTGAAGCTTTCTTT. Translation gives CASKDRYPDTEAFF.

The rearrangement links TRBV12-3 or TRBV12-4 to TRBJ1-5, with TRBD1 as a possible D gene (5 bases). The CDR3 is made up of 13 amino acids. The V gene lost 7 bases and the J gene lost 3 bases, with 10 bases spanning the gap. As DNA, the CDR3 is TGTGCCAGCACCTCAGGGTCCAATCAGCCCCAGCATTTT. Translated: CASTSGSNQPQHF.

The sample holds a few counts of this clonotype. V is TRBV7-9 and J is TRBJ1-1; D is ambiguous. The V and J ends lost 6 bases and 1 base respectively, with 12 bases between them. The CDR3 consists of 14 residues. The V gene's germline CDR1 is SEHNR and CDR2 FQNEAQ (reference sequence). CDR3 coding DNA: TGTGCCAGCAGTATAGTGGACTGGAACACTGAAGCTTTCTTT. The encoded protein is CASSIVDWNTEAFF.

There are a few counts of this clonotype. The chain couples TRBV15 to TRBJ2-1, with D perhaps TRBD2 (5 bases). CDR1 LNHNV and CDR2 YYDKDF come from the germline V gene (reference sequence). This CDR3 spans 14 amino acids. V was cut by 2 bases and J by 6 bases, with 11 bases left in between. CDR3 residues: CATSRPRDSNEQFF. The CDR3 region has the DNA TGTGCCACCAGCAGACCCCGGGATAGCAATGAGCAGTTCTTC.

This clonotype was found a few times. This chain connects TRBV7-2 to TRBJ2-7, with 8 bases lining up with TRBD2. The CDR3 totals 20 residues. Germline V gives CDR1 SGHTA, CDR2 FQGNSA. With 5 bases clipped from V and 4 bases from J, the junction kept 25 bases outside the gene matches. DNA for the CDR3: TGTGCCAGCAGCCCCCGAGGACCTAAGGTTGGTCGGGAGGGCCTTTACGAGCAGTACTTC. This sequence encodes CASSPRGPKVGREGLYEQYF.